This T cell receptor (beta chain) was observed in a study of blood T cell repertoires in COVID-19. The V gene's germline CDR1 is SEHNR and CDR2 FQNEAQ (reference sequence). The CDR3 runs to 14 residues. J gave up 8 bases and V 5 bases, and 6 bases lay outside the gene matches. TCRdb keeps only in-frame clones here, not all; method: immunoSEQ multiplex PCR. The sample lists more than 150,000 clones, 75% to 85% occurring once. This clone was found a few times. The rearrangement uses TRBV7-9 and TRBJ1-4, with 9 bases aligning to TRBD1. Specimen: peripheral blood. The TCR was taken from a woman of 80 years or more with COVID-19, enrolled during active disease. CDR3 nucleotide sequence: TGTGCCAGCAGCGAGGGACAGGGAGAAGAAAAACTGTTTTTT. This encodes CASSEGQGEEKLFF.